Following are 10 T cell receptor beta chains from one sample sequenced in a study of shared clonotypes between healthy human individuals. The assay was immunoSEQ multiplex PCR, and TCRdb's table has in-frame clones only and misses some. Of 2 million to 3 million clones in the sample, 93% were seen once. The sequenced sample consisted of naive CD4+ T cells from PBMCs. The sample's subset: CD45RA+ positively selected. All receptors derive from a man younger than 30 in good health. Some clones in this sample may be carry-over from other donors' samples.

The chain is built from TRBV4-3 and TRBJ1-1; D call uncertain. The CDR3 has 14 residues. Germline V gene sequence: CDR1 LGHNA, CDR2 YSLEER. V was shortened by 2 bases and J by 10 bases, with 17 bases between the two germline ends. CDR3 region: CASSQFLWGSGAFF. CDR3 coding DNA: TGCGCCAGCAGCCAATTCCTTTGGGGTTCCGGAGCTTTCTTT.

The chain recombines TRBV28 with TRBJ1-1; TRBD1 is a possible D gene (5 bases). The CDR3 length is 15 residues. Trimming shortened V by 7 bases and J by 5 bases, and 20 bases separated the two germline ends. Per the germline V gene, CDR1 is MDHEN and CDR2 is SYDVKM. DNA for the CDR3: TGTGCCAGCATACCCGCAGCGGGGCATGTTACTGAAGCTTTCTTT. Protein product: CASIPAAGHVTEAFF.

The chain combines TRBV5-5 with TRBJ1-2; D unclear. Germline lookup yields CDR1 SGHKS and CDR2 YYEKEE (reference sequence). Trimming took off 0 bases at V and 0 bases at J, with 6 bases between the two ends. The CDR3 sequence is 14 residues long. CDR3 amino acids: CASSLVTANYGYTF. The CDR3 DNA is TGTGCCAGCAGCTTGGTTACAGCTAACTATGGCTACACCTTC.

The rearrangement joins TRBV5-1 to TRBJ2-1; TRBD2 matches 11 bases. The CDR3 covers 16 residues. The ends lost 4 bases at V and 7 bases at J; junction bases unmatched: 10. The germline V gene has CDR1 SGHRS and CDR2 YFSETQ. DNA for the CDR3: TGCGCCAGCAGCAGACAGACTAGCGGGAATGTAAATGAGCAGTTCTTC. Amino acids: CASSRQTSGNVNEQFF. Drawing the rest from reference TRBV5-1 and TRBJ2-1, the complete variable domain is KAGVTQTPRYLIKTRGQQVTLSCSPISGHRSVSWYQQTPGQGLQFLFEYFSETQRNKGNFPGRFSGRQFSNSRSEMNVSTLELGDSALYLCASSRQTSGNVNEQFFGPGTRLTVL.

The DNA for the CDR3 is TGTGCCCCGGGACTAGCGGGTGACGGGGAGCTGTTTTTT. It specifies CAPGLAGDGELFF. The chain has TRBV5-3 and TRBJ2-2, with 12 bases matching TRBD2. TRBV5-3 is an ORF for which the function is uncertain. The CDR3 is 13 residues long. The V gene end was trimmed by 10 bases and the J gene end by 7 bases; junction bases not matched to a gene: 5.

The rearrangement links TRBV5-5 to TRBJ2-7; TRBD1 matches 9 bases. J gave up 9 bases and V 4 bases, and 14 bases lay outside the gene matches. CDR1 SGHKS and CDR2 YYEKEE come from the germline V gene (reference sequence). The CDR3 contains 15 residues. The DNA of the CDR3 is TGTGCCAGCAGCAGTTCCGGGACAGGGTTAGGGTGGCAGTACTTC. Translating it yields CASSSSGTGLGWQYF.

This rearrangement joins TRBV2 to TRBJ2-3; tentative D call: TRBD2 (5 bases). The CDR3 spans 14 residues. Trimming removed 5 bases from V and 8 bases from J, with 17 bases in between. CDR1 is SNHLY, CDR2 FYNNEI, per germline. The CDR3 loop is CASSREPTGGTQYF. In nucleotides, the CDR3 is TGTGCCAGCAGTAGGGAACCTACCGGAGGTACGCAGTATTTT.

The chain joins TRBV5-1 to TRBJ2-2; TRBD1 agrees at 10 bases. V lost 5 bases, J lost 3 bases, and 7 bases stayed unmatched. CDR1 and CDR2 (germline): SGHRS, YFSETQ. The CDR3 loop spans 16 amino acids. As DNA, the CDR3 is TGCGCCAGCAGACCGCCCGGGACAGGGGACACCGGGGAGCTGTTTTTT. Translated: CASRPPGTGDTGELFF.

V is TRBV27 and J is TRBJ2-7; the match to TRBD2 covers 8 bases. With 6 bases clipped from V and 2 bases from J, the junction kept 9 bases outside the gene matches. The CDR3 is made up of 15 amino acids. The germline CDR1 and CDR2 sequences are MNHEY and SMNVEV (reference sequence). CDR3 amino acids: CASSLLGAGAYEQYF. In nucleotides, the CDR3 is TGTGCCAGCAGCCTCCTGGGAGCGGGAGCCTACGAGCAGTACTTC.

V usage is TRBV14 and J usage is TRBJ2-5; 7 positions agree with TRBD1. The germline gives CDR1 SGHDN, CDR2 FVKESK. Trimming at V came to 5 bases and at J to 0 bases, leaving 6 bases not matched to a gene. The CDR3 length is 15 residues. The CDR3 DNA sequence: TGTGCCAGCAGCACCGGGACAGCATACCAAGAGACCCAGTACTTC. Amino acid sequence: CASSTGTAYQETQYF.